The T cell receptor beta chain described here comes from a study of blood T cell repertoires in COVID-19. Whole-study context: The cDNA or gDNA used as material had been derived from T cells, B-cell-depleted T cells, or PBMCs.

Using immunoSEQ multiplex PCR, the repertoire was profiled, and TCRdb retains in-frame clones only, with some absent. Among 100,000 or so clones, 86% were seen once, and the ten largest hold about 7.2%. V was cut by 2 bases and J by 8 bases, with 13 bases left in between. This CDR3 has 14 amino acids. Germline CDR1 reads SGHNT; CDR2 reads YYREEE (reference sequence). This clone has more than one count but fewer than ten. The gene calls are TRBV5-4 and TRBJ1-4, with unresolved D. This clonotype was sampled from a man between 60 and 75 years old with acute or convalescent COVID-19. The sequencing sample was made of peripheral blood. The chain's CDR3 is CASSFETFDEKLFF. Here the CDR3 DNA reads TGTGCCAGCAGCTTCGAGACATTCGACGAAAAACTGTTTTTT. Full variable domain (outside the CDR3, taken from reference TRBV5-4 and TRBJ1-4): ETGVTQSPTHLIKTRGQQVTLRCSSQSGHNTVSWYQQALGQGPQFIFQYYREEENGRGNFPPRFSGLQFPNYSSELNVNALELDDSALYLCASSFETFDEKLFFGSGTQLSVL.